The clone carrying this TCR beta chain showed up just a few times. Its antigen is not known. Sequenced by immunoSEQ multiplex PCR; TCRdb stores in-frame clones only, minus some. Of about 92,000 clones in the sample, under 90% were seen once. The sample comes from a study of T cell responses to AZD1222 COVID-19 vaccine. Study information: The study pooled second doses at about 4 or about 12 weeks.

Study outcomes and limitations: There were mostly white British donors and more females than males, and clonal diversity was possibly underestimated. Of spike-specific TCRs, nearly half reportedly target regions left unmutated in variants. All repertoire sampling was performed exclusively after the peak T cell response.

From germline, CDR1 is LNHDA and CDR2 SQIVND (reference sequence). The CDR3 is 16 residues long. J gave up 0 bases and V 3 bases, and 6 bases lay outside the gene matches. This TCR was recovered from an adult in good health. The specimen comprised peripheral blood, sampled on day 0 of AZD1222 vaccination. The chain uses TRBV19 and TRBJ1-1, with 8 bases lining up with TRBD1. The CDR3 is CASSMRTGTMNTEAFF. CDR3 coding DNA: TGTGCCAGTAGTATGAGGACAGGGACCATGAACACTGAAGCTTTCTTT.